This T cell receptor beta chain was obtained from a study of T cells in Graves' hyperthyroidism and ophthalmopathy. Using RNA transcripts as the source, TCR beta CDR3 regions were amplified. TCR CDR3 underwent first-round RT-PCR with the HTBI primer set. One entry per CDR3 protein results from TCRdb running MiXCR on the multiplex PCR reads. The sample carries approximately 640,000 distinct CDR3 sequences, 15% to 20% recorded once. PBMCs stemmed from around 10 ml fresh peripheral blood. Trimming took 2 bases from V and 4 from J, leaving 12 bases between them. Germline V gives CDR1 GTSNPN, CDR2 SVGIG (reference sequence). The CDR3 is 14 residues long.

The J gene is TRBJ2-1, the V gene TRBV30, with D possibly TRBD1 on 6 matching bases. The receptor was isolated from a woman under 40 with Graves' hyperthyroidism. Source material: blood. This CDR3 is CAWSRNRAYNEQFF. Here the CDR3 DNA reads TGTGCCTGGAGTCGGAACAGGGCTTACAATGAGCAGTTCTTC. The full variable domain, rest sourced from reference TRBV30 and TRBJ2-1, is SQTIHQWPATLVQPVGSPLSLECTVEGTSNPNLYWYRQAAGRGLQLLFYSVGIGQISSEVPQNLSASRPQDRQFILSSKKLLLSDSGFYLCAWSRNRAYNEQFFGPGTRLTVL.